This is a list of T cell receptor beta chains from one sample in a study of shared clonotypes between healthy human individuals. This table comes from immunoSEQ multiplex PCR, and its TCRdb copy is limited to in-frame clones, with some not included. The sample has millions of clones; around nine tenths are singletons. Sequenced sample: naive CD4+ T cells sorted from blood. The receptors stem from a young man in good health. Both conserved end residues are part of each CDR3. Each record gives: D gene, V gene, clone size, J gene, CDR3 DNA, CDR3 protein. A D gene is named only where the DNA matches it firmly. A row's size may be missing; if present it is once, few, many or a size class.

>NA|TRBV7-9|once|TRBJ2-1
TGTGCCAGCAGCGGTGGGGCGGAGGTGCGACAGGAGCAGTTCTTC
CASSGGAEVRQEQFF
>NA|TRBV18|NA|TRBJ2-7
TGTGCCAGCTCACCACCGTCGGGGGTGCACGAGCAGTACTTC
CASSPPSGVHEQYF
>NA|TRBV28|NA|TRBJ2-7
TGTGCCAGCAGTTCTCTCTACGAGCAGTACTTC
CASSSLYEQYF
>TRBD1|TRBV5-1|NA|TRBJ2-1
TGCGCCAGCAGCACGGGACAGGGGATCAATGAGCAGTTCTTC
CASSTGQGINEQFF
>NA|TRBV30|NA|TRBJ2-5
TGTGCCTGGAGAGCCGCCCTAGGACAGCCTGTAAAGACCCAGTACTTC
CAWRAALGQPVKTQYF
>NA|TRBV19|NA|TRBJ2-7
TGTGCCAGAGCAGCTTCTACTGGGGGAGGCAAGTACGAGCAGTACTTC
CARAASTGGGKYEQYF
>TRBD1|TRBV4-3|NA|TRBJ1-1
TGCGCCAGCAGCCAAGAGGCCCCGGGACAGGGGAACACTGAAGCTTTCTTT
CASSQEAPGQGNTEAFF
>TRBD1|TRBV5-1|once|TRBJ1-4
TGCGCCAGCAGCTCCCAGGGGGACCCTAATGAAAAACTGTTTTTT
CASSSQGDPNEKLFF
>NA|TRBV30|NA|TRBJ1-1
TGTGCCTGGAGTGTACGGGCGAGGGGTGGTGAAGCTTTCTTT
CAWSVRARGGEAFF
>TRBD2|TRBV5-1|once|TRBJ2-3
TGCGCCAGCAGCTTGGCAGAACTAGCGGGCCCAGCCGATACGCAGTATTTT
CASSLAELAGPADTQYF
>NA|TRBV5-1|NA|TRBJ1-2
TGCGCCAGCAGCTTGACTCCAGAAGGCAGCTATGGCTACACCTTC
CASSLTPEGSYGYTF
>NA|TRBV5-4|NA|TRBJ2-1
TGTGCCAGCAGCTTGGAACTAGCTGGTAATGAGCAGTTCTTC
CASSLELAGNEQFF
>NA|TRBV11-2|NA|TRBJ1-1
TGTGCCAGCAGTTTGGGCGAGGGGCGTCAAGCTTTCTTT
CASSLGEGRQAFF
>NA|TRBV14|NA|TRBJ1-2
TGTGCCAGCAGCCCAAACCCGGTAGATATATTTAACTATGGCTACACCTTC
CASSPNPVDIFNYGYTF
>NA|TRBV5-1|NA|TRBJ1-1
TGCGCCAGCAGCACTGCACAGGCTCAAGCTTTCTTT
CASSTAQAQAFF
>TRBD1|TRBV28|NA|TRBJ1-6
TGTGCCAGCATTTCGACAGGGTATTCACCCCTCCACTTT
CASISTGYSPLHF
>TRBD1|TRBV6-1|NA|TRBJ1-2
TGTGCCAGCCACAGGGGGCAGGGATATGGCTACACCTTC
CASHRGQGYGYTF
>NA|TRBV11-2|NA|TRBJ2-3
TGTGCCAGCAGCTTGGGACTGGTTCGACCCGAGACAGATACGCAGTATTTT
CASSLGLVRPETDTQYF
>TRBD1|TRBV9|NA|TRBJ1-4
TGTGCCAGCAGCTCAGGGGGGACTAATGAAAAACTGTTTTTT
CASSSGGTNEKLFF
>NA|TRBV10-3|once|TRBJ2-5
TGTGCCACCGCAGGGGAGGAGACCCAGTACTTC
CATAGEETQYF
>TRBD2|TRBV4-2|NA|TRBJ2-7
TGTGCCAGCAGCCAAGATCCCGCGGGGGAGTCCGACGAGCAGTACTTC
CASSQDPAGESDEQYF
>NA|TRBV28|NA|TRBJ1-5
TGTGCCAGCAGCTCAACCGCGCCGCCCCAGCATTTT
CASSSTAPPQHF
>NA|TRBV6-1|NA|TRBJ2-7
TGTGCCAGCAGTGCCGGGGACCGGAGCTCCTACGAGCAGTACTTC
CASSAGDRSSYEQYF
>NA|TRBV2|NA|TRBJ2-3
TGTGCCAGCAGACGGGACACCCTAGATACGCAGTATTTT
CASRRDTLDTQYF
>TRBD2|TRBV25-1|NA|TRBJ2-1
TGTGCCAGCAGTGGACTAGCGGGGGCCTACAATGAGCAGTTCTTC
CASSGLAGAYNEQFF
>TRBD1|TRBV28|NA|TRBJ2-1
TGTGCCAGCAGAACCGGGACAGGGGATCACAATGAGCAGTTCTTC
CASRTGTGDHNEQFF
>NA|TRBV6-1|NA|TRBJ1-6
TGTGCCAGCAGTGAAAGTCGAGACGCACCCCTCCACTTT
CASSESRDAPLHF
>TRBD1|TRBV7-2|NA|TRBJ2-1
TGTGCCAGCAGCCTGACCGGGACAGTCTCTGGTGAGCAGTTCTTC
CASSLTGTVSGEQFF
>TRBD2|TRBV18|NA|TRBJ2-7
TGTGCCAGCTCACCACCGTTAGCGGGGGCTCCTTACGAGCAGTACTTC
CASSPPLAGAPYEQYF
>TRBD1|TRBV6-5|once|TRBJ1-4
TGTGCCAGCAGCAGCAAGGGACAGGGAGGGGAAAAACTGTTTTTT
CASSSKGQGGEKLFF
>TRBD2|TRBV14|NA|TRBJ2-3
TGTGCCAGCAGCCAAATTAGCGGGGGGCCGCAGTATTTT
CASSQISGGPQYF
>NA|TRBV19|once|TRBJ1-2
TGTGCCAGTAGTATAGCCCCTGGCGGGGGGCCCTATGGCTACACCTTC
CASSIAPGGGPYGYTF
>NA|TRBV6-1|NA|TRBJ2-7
TGTGCCAGCATCAAAGGGGACACCATGGGAGAGCAGTACTTC
CASIKGDTMGEQYF
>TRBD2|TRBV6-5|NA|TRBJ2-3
TGTGCCAGCAGTTACGGGACTAGCAGGGGCACAGATACGCAGTATTTT
CASSYGTSRGTDTQYF